This T cell receptor beta chain comes out of a study of OX40 agonist ivuxolimab in advanced cancers. The junction had 6 bases not matched to a gene; V was cut back by 0 bases and J by 3 bases. There are 17 residues in the CDR3. Per germline, CDR1 SNHLY and CDR2 FYNNEI. TCRdb's table, derived via immunoSEQ multiplex PCR, lists solely in-frame clones and lacks some. The sample yields about 13,000 clones, around 83% seen once. This sequence joins TRBV2 and TRBJ1-4; TRBD1 agrees at 8 bases. The sequenced sample was CD4+ or CD8+ T cells sorted from blood, obtained in a trial of the OX40 agonist ivuxolimab. The sequence derives from an adult with an advanced solid tumor such as melanoma, head and neck, liver or kidney cancer. DNA of the CDR3: TGTGCCAGCAGTGAAGCAGGGACAGGAGAACCTAATGAAAAACTGTTTTTT. As protein: CASSEAGTGEPNEKLFF.